The sequence of this T cell receptor beta chain was determined in a study of neurological immune-mediated disorders. With respect to this clonotype: Its antigen is still unknown.

Time point indicated: longitudinal time-point 3. The study drew its healthy controls from blood bank volunteers in Maryland, USA. The starting material, 2 million PBMCs stored at -80 C, gave rise to the unsorted libraries. General study results and limits: HTLV-1-associated myelopathy had the most TCR clonal expansion, while multiple sclerosis had the least, a level that fell below healthy controls.

The CDR3 is 15 amino acids. The germline gives CDR1 LGHNA, CDR2 YSLEER. V lost 0 bases and J lost 2, with 8 bases in between. Each CDR3 protein is one row after TCRdb ran MiXCR on the 5' RACE reads. This sample has roughly 57,000 distinct CDR3 sequences; 6.5% to 8.5% occur once, and the top ten carry under 2.5%. Sequenced sample: PBMCs. The clonotype was recovered from a woman aged 40 to 50 in good health. The chain uses TRBV4-3 and TRBJ1-3; no reliable D call. Here the CDR3 DNA reads TGCGCCAGCAGCCAAGATCAGACAACTGGAAACACCATATATTTT. It codes for CASSQDQTTGNTIYF.